This T cell receptor (beta chain) is drawn from a study of blood T cell repertoires in COVID-19. Trimming shortened V by 1 base and J by 2 bases, and 14 bases separated the two germline ends. CDR3 length: 16 residues. The germline CDR1 and CDR2 sequences are MDHEN and SYDVKM. Only in-frame clones appear in the TCRdb table, and some are missing; sequencing was by immunoSEQ multiplex PCR. The sample includes approximately 280,000 clones, 85% of them seen just once. The chain couples TRBV28 to TRBJ1-2; TRBD1 might be the D (6 bases). Sequenced material: PBMCs or T cells enriched from blood (not recorded which). The sequence derives from a woman aged 50 to 65 who had recovered from COVID-19. CDR3 sequence reads: CASSLSGGRVNYGYTF. In nucleotides, the CDR3 is TGTGCCAGCAGTTTATCGGGGGGCAGGGTGAACTATGGCTACACCTTC.